These 7 T cell receptor beta chains were all obtained from the same sample, sequenced in a study of shared T cell receptors in the human thymus. TCRdb's table, derived via immunoSEQ multiplex PCR, lists solely in-frame clones and lacks some. The table lists roughly 710,000 clones, 80% to 90% of them singletons. The same sample was also studied in work on human thymus T cells.

The specimen sequenced was thymocytes. The receptors come from a girl under two years old with a congenital heart defect.

The chain combines TRBV9 with TRBJ2-1; D unclear. The length of the CDR3 is 14 residues. The V end was cut by 1 base, the J end by 2 bases, with 7 bases between. Germline lookup yields CDR1 SGDLS and CDR2 YYNGEE. This CDR3 is CASSVHLAYNEQFF. The DNA for the CDR3 is TGTGCCAGCAGCGTACATCTAGCCTACAATGAGCAGTTCTTC.

This chain's CDR3 is CASSRDTPGELFF. CDR3 bases: TGTGCCAGCAGCCGGGACACCCCGGGGGAGCTGTTTTTT. The rearrangement joins TRBV21-1 to TRBJ2-2; the D call in the table, TRBD1, was not verified against the DNA. TRBV21-1 is a recognized pseudogene. The CDR3 is 13 amino acids.

V gene TRBV6-1 combines with J gene TRBJ2-5; maybe TRBD2 (5 bases). TRBJ2-7 explains the end of the DNA better; the J call may be wrong. The CDR3 has 16 residues. Germline-derived CDR1 and CDR2 are MNHNS and SASEGT. The CDR3 nucleotides read TGTGCCAGCAGTGAATATTTATGGACTGTCGACTACGAGCAGTACTTC. Translating gives CASSEYLWTVDYEQYF.

The V and J genes are TRBV5-1 and TRBJ2-3; 12 bases match TRBD2. CDR1 and CDR2 from the germline V gene are SGHRS and YFSETQ. Losses at the gene ends were 0 bases for V and 5 bases for J; bases not matched to a gene: 10. The CDR3 runs to 18 residues. This CDR3 reads CASSLEASGGAVGDTQYF. CDR3 bases: TGCGCCAGCAGCTTGGAGGCTAGCGGGGGGGCTGTAGGAGATACGCAGTATTTT.

The genes are TRBV19 and TRBJ2-2; the match to TRBD1 covers 10 bases. V shed 6 bases, J shed 3 bases, and the junction held 1 base outside the gene matches. Germline values: CDR1 LNHDA, CDR2 SQIVND (reference sequence). The CDR3 sequence is 14 residues long. As DNA, the CDR3 is TGTGCCAGTAGGGGACAGGGGTACACCGGGGAGCTGTTTTTT. This sequence encodes CASRGQGYTGELFF.

The V and J genes are TRBV20-1 and TRBJ1-2; D is unresolved. This CDR3 spans 11 amino acids. The ends were cut back, 4 bases at V and 8 bases at J, with 11 bases in the middle. Germline values: CDR1 DFQATT, CDR2 SNEGSKA (reference sequence). CDR3 loop: CSATPPKGYTF. CDR3 coding DNA: TGCAGTGCTACACCCCCTAAAGGCTACACCTTC.

The chain combines TRBV12-5 with TRBJ2-1; 15 nucleotides line up with TRBD2. This CDR3 has 20 amino acids. Trimming removed 7 bases from V and 4 bases from J; junction bases left unmatched: 17. Germline CDR1 and CDR2: LGHNT and FRNRAP. The CDR3 region is CASAEGLAGGRPNHYNEQFF. DNA for the CDR3: TGTGCTAGTGCCGAGGGACTAGCGGGGGGAAGGCCCAATCATTACAATGAGCAGTTCTTC.